A single sample gave rise to the 25 T cell receptor beta chains below, sequenced in a study of blood T cells in healthy people across ages. PCR was performed a second time for about 6 to 11 cycles using a sample-barcoded 5' primer and a J-beta primer mix. TCRdb independently ran MiXCR on the 5' RACE reads; one entry per CDR3 protein. The sample includes 600,000 to 900,000 distinct CDR3 sequences, around a quarter of them seen just once. These data also formed part of another study, on T cells of mothers and their children.

Material: blood. The receptors derive from a boy younger than 18 in good health.

In its sample, this clonotype was seen a few times. The chain employs TRBV13 and TRBJ1-1, with a weak D call TRBD1 (6 bases). The CDR3 has 14 amino acids. The germline gives CDR1 PRHDT, CDR2 FYEKMQ (reference sequence). Trimming pared 0 bases from V and 5 bases from J, leaving 10 bases between. CDR3 nucleotide sequence: TGTGCCAGCAGCTTAGGGGCAGGGGCTACTGAAGCTTTCTTT. Its translation: CASSLGAGATEAFF.

On this clonotype itself: A read error is the likely source, as a far larger clone sits one nucleotide away. The chain joins TRBV10-3 to TRBJ2-6, with no clear D. The CDR3 runs 12 residues. Germline lookup yields CDR1 ENHRY and CDR2 SYGVKD. Deletions cut 6 bases from V and 0 bases from J, with 0 bases between. The CDR3 nucleotides read TGTGCCATCAGCTCTGGGGCCAACGTCCTGACTTTC. This gives the protein CAISSGANVLTF.

V is TRBV14 and J is TRBJ2-7, with D hard to call. This CDR3 contains 14 residues. The V and J ends lost 1 base and 4 bases respectively, with 11 bases between them. In germline, CDR1 is SGHDN, CDR2 FVKESK. For the CDR3, the DNA is TGTGCCAGCAGCCAAGCCCCTGGACCTTACGAGCAGTACTTC. Its translation is CASSQAPGPYEQYF.

This clonotype has only a few counts. This chain connects TRBV7-2 to TRBJ2-6, with D tentatively TRBD1 or TRBD2 (6 bases each). The CDR3 is 19 amino acids. Germline V gene data show CDR1 as SGHTA and CDR2 as FQGNSA. V lost 1 base to trimming and J lost 0 bases, with 16 bases between them. In DNA, the CDR3 is TGTGCCAGCAGCTTAGTTCACGGGGGCCGTAGCTCTGGGGCCAACGTCCTGACTTTC. Encoded protein: CASSLVHGGRSSGANVLTF.

The chain is built from TRBV6-1 and TRBJ1-2; no clear D. This CDR3 comprises 15 residues. V shed 0 bases and J shed 0 bases, with 8 bases lying between them. Germline V CDR1 and CDR2: MNHNS, SASEGT. The CDR3 bases are TGTGCCAGCAGTGAAGCCGACGGCGCTAACTATGGCTACACCTTC. This gives the protein CASSEADGANYGYTF.

The chain couples TRBV4-2 to TRBJ2-1; perhaps D is TRBD1 or TRBD2 (5 bases each). The V end lost 1 base, the J end lost 4 bases, and 17 bases lay between the germline ends. The CDR3 spans 17 residues. The germline V gene has CDR1 LGHNA and CDR2 YNFKEQ. CDR3 sequence reads: CASSQGGPLDSYNEQFF. The CDR3 DNA reads TGTGCCAGCAGCCAAGGCGGGCCCCTCGACAGTTACAATGAGCAGTTCTTC.

The V and J genes are TRBV12-3 or TRBV12-4 and TRBJ1-4; D is unclear. The CDR3 has 17 amino acids. Trimming removed 10 bases at V and 3 bases at J, with 24 bases between. In DNA, the CDR3 is TGTGCCACCAAGATGACCCGGGCCCACTTGTCTAATGAAAAACTGTTTTTT. Amino acid sequence: CATKMTRAHLSNEKLFF.

At least ten counts were recorded for this clonotype. The chain carries TRBV2 and TRBJ1-1; 7 bases align to TRBD1. The CDR3 runs 13 residues. Germline V gene lookup returns CDR1 SNHLY and CDR2 FYNNEI. V shed 5 bases, J shed 1 base, and the junction held 1 base outside the gene matches. CDR3 sequence: CASSRQGNTEAFF. CDR3 bases: TGTGCCAGCAGTCGACAGGGGAACACTGAAGCTTTCTTT.

The genes are TRBV2 and TRBJ2-7; the D gene is possibly TRBD1 (7 bases). CDR3 size: 13 residues. Germline values: CDR1 SNHLY, CDR2 FYNNEI. Trimming shortened V by 8 bases and J by 1 base, and 12 bases separated the two germline ends. This chain's CDR3 is CASRQGLSYEQYF. The DNA of the CDR3 is TGTGCCAGCCGACAGGGACTTTCCTACGAGCAGTACTTC.

V and J are TRBV7-9 and TRBJ1-4; D call uncertain. The CDR3 runs to 12 residues. The germline CDR1 and CDR2 sequences are SEHNR and FQNEAQ (reference sequence). Trimming pared 2 bases from V and 10 bases from J, leaving 8 bases between. The CDR3 protein is CASSLRPGKLFF. The CDR3 bases are TGTGCCAGCAGCTTAAGACCGGGAAAACTGTTTTTT.

This clonotype was detected a few times. The chain has TRBV19 and TRBJ2-7; 7 bases map to TRBD2. Unmatched junction bases numbered 9, after V lost 7 bases and J lost 3 bases. The CDR3 covers 14 residues. The germline V gene has CDR1 LNHDA and CDR2 SQIVND (reference sequence). The CDR3 protein is CASNEASGVYEQYF. CDR3 sequence (DNA): TGTGCCAGTAATGAGGCTAGCGGCGTCTACGAGCAGTACTTC. The variable domain in full, with the rest retrieved from reference TRBV19 and TRBJ2-7, is DGGITQSPKYLFRKEGQNVTLSCEQNLNHDAMYWYRQDPGQGLRLIYYSQIVNDFQKGDIAEGYSVSREKKESFPLTVTSAQKNPTAFYLCASNEASGVYEQYFGPGTRLTVT.

This clonotype appeared a few times. V and J are TRBV10-3 and TRBJ2-5; TRBD2 agrees at 11 bases. The last part of the DNA fits TRBJ2-7 better; the J call may be wrong. The CDR3 contains 17 residues. Germline V gene sequence: CDR1 ENHRY, CDR2 SYGVKD. This chain's CDR3 is CAIRAGLAVSSSYEQYF. CDR3 DNA sequence: TGTGCCATCAGGGCGGGACTAGCGGTTTCTTCTTCCTACGAGCAGTACTTC.

This rearrangement joins TRBV2 to TRBJ1-5, with D possibly being TRBD1 (5 bases). Germline V CDR1 and CDR2: SNHLY, FYNNEI. Deletions cut 6 bases from V and 10 bases from J, with 19 bases between. The CDR3 extends over 14 amino acids. The CDR3 reads CASSLVPGREPQHF. The DNA of the CDR3 is TGTGCCAGCAGCCTCGTCCCGGGACGGGAACCCCAGCATTTT.

This chain joins TRBV27 and TRBJ2-1; D uncertain. V lost 6 bases and J lost 4, with 7 bases in between. This CDR3 is 12 amino acids long. Germline V CDR1 and CDR2: MNHEY, SMNVEV (reference sequence). The DNA for the CDR3 is TGTGCCAGCAGCTCCATTTACAATGAGCAGTTCTTC. It specifies CASSSIYNEQFF.

The rearrangement links TRBV13 to TRBJ1-4, with 7 bases that match TRBD1. Germline assignment: CDR1 PRHDT and CDR2 FYEKMQ (reference sequence). After removal of 1 base from V and 5 bases from J, the junction contained 10 bases not matched to a gene. CDR3 length: 17 residues. The CDR3 reads CASSLALGQTTNEKLFF. The CDR3 DNA sequence: TGTGCCAGCAGCTTAGCATTGGGACAGACTACAAATGAAAAACTGTTTTTT. Looking up the rest from reference TRBV13 and TRBJ1-4 gives the full variable domain: AAGVIQSPRHLIKEKRETATLKCYPIPRHDTVYWYQQGPGQDPQFLISFYEKMQSDKGSIPDRFSAQQFSDYHSELNMSSLELGDSALYFCASSLALGQTTNEKLFFGSGTQLSVL.

The rearrangement uses TRBV5-1 and TRBJ2-1, with a tentative D call TRBD1 (5 bases). There are 15 residues in the CDR3. Germline CDR1 and CDR2: SGHRS and YFSETQ. Trimming removed 0 bases at V and 8 bases at J, with 15 bases between. DNA of the CDR3: TGCGCCAGCAGCTTGGAACAGGTTGGCCAGTATGAGCAGTTCTTC. This translates into CASSLEQVGQYEQFF.

The table lists this clonotype with a few counts. The V gene is TRBV20-1, the J gene TRBJ1-6, with 10 bases matching TRBD1. V was pared by 6 bases and J by 4 bases, with 12 bases of the junction left unmatched. The CDR3 has 17 amino acids. The V gene's germline CDR1 is DFQATT and CDR2 SNEGSKA (reference sequence). The CDR3 nucleotides are TGCAGTGCCAGGGACAGGGGCCGAGGGGATTATAATTCACCCCTCCACTTT. Translated, it gives CSARDRGRGDYNSPLHF.

About this clonotype itself: Here the CDR3 omits its conserved ending phenylalanine or tryptophan, so a read error is the likely source. J is TRBJ1-4 and V is TRBV5-5, with D possibly being TRBD1 (5 bases). With 4 bases removed from V and 8 bases from J, the gap between germline ends came to 12 bases. CDR1 is SGHKS and CDR2 is YYEKEE in the germline V gene (reference sequence). CDR3 size: 13 residues. This CDR3 is CASSRQPGEKLFS. The DNA of the CDR3 is TGTGCCAGCAGCCGACAGCCGGGAGAAAAACTGTTTTCT.

This clonotype showed up just a few times. Germline and junction disagree at one end, which may indicate a read error. The chain recombines TRBV6-5 with TRBJ2-4; 9 bases align to TRBD1. Germline V gene lookup returns CDR1 MNHEY and CDR2 SVGAGI. The CDR3 runs to 15 residues. This CDR3 is CAGSRQGGAKNIQYF. In nucleotides, the CDR3 is TGTGCCGGCAGTCGACAGGGGGGTGCCAAAAACATTCAGTACTTC.

The V gene is TRBV27, the J gene TRBJ1-1; possible D gene TRBD1, 6 bases. V was clipped by 8 bases and J by 5 bases, with 12 bases between them. The CDR3 is 12 amino acids. Looked up from germline, CDR1 is MNHEY and CDR2 is SMNVEV (reference sequence). CDR3 residues: CASATGLTEAFF. In DNA, the CDR3 is TGTGCCAGCGCAACAGGGCTGACTGAAGCTTTCTTT.

This clonotype was seen more than once but under ten times. This chain connects TRBV12-3 or TRBV12-4 to TRBJ2-5; TRBD2 matches 7 bases. The CDR3 sequence is 17 residues long. Trimming removed 5 bases from V and 0 bases from J; junction bases left unmatched: 12. This CDR3 is CASSLGPQRGYQETQYF. CDR3 sequence (DNA): TGTGCCAGCAGTCTAGGGCCGCAGCGGGGATACCAAGAGACCCAGTACTTC.

A few counts support this clonotype. V gene TRBV2 combines with J gene TRBJ1-2; D is ambiguous. V lost 7 bases and J 6 bases, leaving 12 bases between the germline ends. From germline, CDR1 is SNHLY and CDR2 FYNNEI. This CDR3 has 12 residues. The CDR3 nucleotides are TGTGCCAGCACTACTCCTGGGCATGGCTACACCTTC. Its translation is CASTTPGHGYTF. Full variable domain (missing parts from reference TRBV2 and TRBJ1-2): EPEVTQTPSHQVTQMGQEVILRCVPISNHLYFYWYRQILGQKVEFLVSFYNNEISEKSEIFDDQFSVERPDGSNFTLKIRSTKLEDSAMYFCASTTPGHGYTFGSGTRLTVV.

This rearrangement joins TRBV7-8 to TRBJ2-3; 7 bases are a match to TRBD2. The germline CDR1 and CDR2 sequences are SGHVS and FQNEAQ. V was pared by 3 bases and J by 4 bases, with 4 bases of the junction left unmatched. This CDR3 is 14 amino acids long. CDR3 DNA: TGTGCCAGCAGCTTCGGTAGCGGGCCAGATACGCAGTATTTT. Its translation is CASSFGSGPDTQYF.

This chain links TRBV24-1 with TRBJ2-1; D remains ambiguous. The germline gives CDR1 KGHDR, CDR2 SFDVKD. V was cut by 9 bases and J by 8 bases, with 16 bases left in between. CDR3 length equals 13 residues. In DNA form, the CDR3 reads TGTGCCACCGGGCTATCCCCCTGGGATGAGCAGTTCTTC. Translation gives CATGLSPWDEQFF.

There are many counts of this clonotype. The gene calls are TRBV28 and TRBJ2-3, with D possibly matching TRBD2 (6 bases). Trimming left V 5 bases short and J 5 bases short, with 23 bases between. CDR1 and CDR2 (germline): MDHEN, SYDVKM. The CDR3 is 17 amino acids. CDR3 region: CASSISTRGGAGDTQYF. The CDR3 DNA is TGTGCCAGCAGTATCTCTACTAGAGGCGGGGCGGGAGATACGCAGTATTTT.